These 15 T cell receptor beta chains came from one sample sequenced in a study of cytomegalovirus exposure and HLA in healthy donors. PCR primers comprised 60 Vbeta and 13 Jbeta primers. Clones were sequenced by immunoSEQ multiplex PCR, and TCRdb holds only the in-frame ones, with some missing. Of approximately 150,000 clones listed, about 70% are singletons. Material for sequencing was PBMCs. All receptors derive from a man aged 25-45 years in good health and CMV-seropositive.

V usage is TRBV10-1 and J usage is TRBJ2-1, with 9 bases matching TRBD1. Germline V CDR1 and CDR2: WNHNN, SYGVQD (reference sequence). J gave up 6 bases and V 2 bases, and 5 bases lay outside the gene matches. The length of the CDR3 is 15 residues. The chain's CDR3 is CASSETGTGTNEQFF. Written as DNA, the CDR3 is TGCGCCAGCAGTGAGACGGGGACAGGGACCAATGAGCAGTTCTTC.

The rearrangement links TRBV4-1 to TRBJ2-1; D unresolved. This CDR3 spans 15 amino acids. V was clipped by 0 bases and J by 0 bases, with 6 bases between them. Germline V gene lookup returns CDR1 MGHRA and CDR2 YSYEKL. CDR3 nucleotide sequence: TGCGCCAGCAGCCAAGACATTAGCTCCTACAATGAGCAGTTCTTC. Translated, it gives CASSQDISSYNEQFF.

This sequence joins TRBV14 and TRBJ2-7, with 7 nucleotides matching TRBD2. The length of the CDR3 is 15 residues. V lost 1 base and J lost 2; bases outside the gene matches: 5. Germline-derived CDR1 and CDR2 are SGHDN and FVKESK. CDR3 residues: CASSQVLAETYEQYF. The CDR3 DNA is TGTGCCAGCAGCCAAGTCCTAGCGGAGACCTACGAGCAGTACTTC.

This clone appeared a single time. The chain couples TRBV9 to TRBJ2-7; D may be TRBD1 (5 bases). The CDR3 runs to 14 residues. The V and J ends lost 0 bases and 7 bases respectively, with 14 bases between them. Germline CDR1 SGDLS, CDR2 YYNGEE. In nucleotides, the CDR3 is TGTGCCAGCAGCGTAGGGGGCGGTCTTTGGGAGCAGTACTTC. This gives the protein CASSVGGGLWEQYF.

In its sample, this clone was seen a few times. The rearrangement uses TRBV5-8 and TRBJ2-1; 8 bases are a match to TRBD2. Germline V lookup: CDR1 SGHTS, CDR2 YDEGEE. The CDR3 is made up of 14 amino acids. The ends lost 7 bases at V and 0 bases at J; junction bases unmatched: 3. The CDR3 here is CASQSGSSYNEQFF. The CDR3 DNA reads TGTGCCAGCCAAAGCGGGAGCTCCTACAATGAGCAGTTCTTC.

This chain connects TRBV30 to TRBJ1-4; the D is unclear. Germline assignment: CDR1 GTSNPN and CDR2 SVGIG (reference sequence). The CDR3 contains 14 residues. V gave up 3 bases and J gave up 3 bases, with 11 bases separating them. CDR3 DNA: TGTGCCTGGAGGGAGACTTGGGCTAATGAAAAACTGTTTTTT. Residues: CAWRETWANEKLFF.

The gene calls are TRBV19 and TRBJ1-1; tentative D call: TRBD1 (6 bases). Trimming took 4 bases from V and 5 from J, leaving 17 bases between them. This CDR3 comprises 15 residues. Germline values: CDR1 LNHDA, CDR2 SQIVND (reference sequence). In DNA form, the CDR3 reads TGTGCCAGTAGTACCCGATCCAGGGGTGGGACTGAAGCTTTCTTT. As protein: CASSTRSRGGTEAFF.

This clone came up a few times. The V and J genes are TRBV5-4 and TRBJ2-7, with 8 bases aligning to TRBD1. CDR3 size: 16 residues. The V and J ends lost 4 bases and 2 bases, in that order; junction bases with no gene match: 11. Looked up from germline, CDR1 is SGHNT and CDR2 is YYREEE (reference sequence). The CDR3 nucleotides read TGTGCCAGCAGCACGGAGCAGGGGGCAGAGGCCTACGAGCAGTACTTC. Its translation: CASSTEQGAEAYEQYF.

The chain employs TRBV6-5 and TRBJ1-4; D is possibly TRBD1 (5 bases). The CDR3 sequence is 13 residues long. Trimming pared 5 bases from V and 8 bases from J, leaving 12 bases between. From germline, CDR1 is MNHEY and CDR2 SVGAGI. CDR3 loop: CASSHQGNEKLFF. The CDR3 DNA follows: TGTGCCAGCAGTCATCAGGGAAACGAAAAACTGTTTTTT.

The chain joins TRBV4-1 to TRBJ2-1; 9 nucleotides align to TRBD2. The germline V gene has CDR1 MGHRA and CDR2 YSYEKL. Trimming removed 1 base from V and 8 bases from J; junction bases left unmatched: 27. CDR3 length equals 22 residues. CDR3 amino acids: CASSQGAFRRSSFGGRGDEQFF. The DNA for the CDR3 is TGCGCCAGCAGCCAAGGCGCCTTTCGTCGGTCCTCCTTTGGCGGGAGGGGGGATGAGCAGTTCTTC.

This sequence joins TRBV4-2 and TRBJ2-1; TRBD1 is a possible D gene (6 bases). Germline V gene sequence: CDR1 LGHNA, CDR2 YNFKEQ. Trimming left V 1 base short and J 4 bases short, with 14 bases between. The length of the CDR3 is 16 residues. The CDR3 spells CASSQVEQGDYNEQFF. The CDR3 DNA follows: TGTGCCAGCAGCCAAGTAGAACAGGGAGATTACAATGAGCAGTTCTTC.

The genes are TRBV9 and TRBJ2-7, with D possibly matching TRBD2 (5 bases). The ends were cut back, 3 bases at V and 1 base at J, with 5 bases in the middle. Germline V gene lookup returns CDR1 SGDLS and CDR2 YYNGEE. CDR3 length equals 12 residues. Written as DNA, the CDR3 is TGTGCCAGCAGCGGCGGGTCCTACGAGCAGTACTTC. It specifies CASSGGSYEQYF.

The rearrangement links TRBV18 to TRBJ1-1; D gene unclear. CDR3 size: 17 residues. V dropped 3 bases and J dropped 2 bases, with 19 bases sitting between them. Germline CDR1 is KGHSH and CDR2 is LQKENI. The CDR3 DNA reads as TGTGCCAGCTCACCCTCCGAGGGTGCGGCGATTAACACTGAAGCTTTCTTT. This gives the protein CASSPSEGAAINTEAFF. Full variable domain (missing parts from reference TRBV18 and TRBJ1-1): NAGVMQNPRHLVRRRGQEARLRCSPMKGHSHVYWYRQLPEEGLKFMVYLQKENIIDESGMPKERFSAEFPKEGPSILRIQQVVRGDSAAYFCASSPSEGAAINTEAFFGQGTRLTVV.

V is TRBV5-4 and J is TRBJ2-5; D is perhaps TRBD2 (5 bases). Germline-derived CDR1 and CDR2 are SGHNT and YYREEE (reference sequence). Trimming removed 5 bases at V and 5 bases at J, with 13 bases between. The CDR3 length is 13 residues. The CDR3 reads CASSPDWAETQYF. CDR3 sequence (DNA): TGTGCCAGCAGTCCGGACTGGGCGGAGACCCAGTACTTC.

This sequence joins TRBV21-1 and TRBJ2-5; whether TRBD2, the table's D call, matches the DNA was not checked. TRBV21-1 constitutes a pseudogene. This CDR3 spans 14 amino acids. CDR3 bases: TGTGCCAGCAGCACAGGGAGGAATAGAGAGACCCAGTACTTC. The encoded protein is CASSTGRNRETQYF.